The T cell receptor (beta chain) under discussion was sequenced for a study of CD8 T cells in ankylosing spondylitis. TCRdb ran MiXCR on the 5' RACE reads and lists one entry per CDR3 protein. Among roughly 250,000 distinct CDR3 sequences listed, approximately 9% were seen once. This TCR came from a male donor with ankylosing spondylitis or in good health (not recorded which). Sequencing used blood, either unsorted or a sorted T cell fraction (not recorded which).

The CDR3 region is CASSPKPGGFYEQYF. The CDR3 region has the DNA TGTGCCAGCAGCCCAAAACCGGGGGGATTTTACGAGCAGTACTTC. J is TRBJ2-7 and V is TRBV7-2, with 7 positions matching TRBD2. Germline CDR1 SGHTA, CDR2 FQGNSA. The V and J ends lost 5 bases and 4 bases, in that order; junction bases with no gene match: 11. The CDR3 contains 15 residues.